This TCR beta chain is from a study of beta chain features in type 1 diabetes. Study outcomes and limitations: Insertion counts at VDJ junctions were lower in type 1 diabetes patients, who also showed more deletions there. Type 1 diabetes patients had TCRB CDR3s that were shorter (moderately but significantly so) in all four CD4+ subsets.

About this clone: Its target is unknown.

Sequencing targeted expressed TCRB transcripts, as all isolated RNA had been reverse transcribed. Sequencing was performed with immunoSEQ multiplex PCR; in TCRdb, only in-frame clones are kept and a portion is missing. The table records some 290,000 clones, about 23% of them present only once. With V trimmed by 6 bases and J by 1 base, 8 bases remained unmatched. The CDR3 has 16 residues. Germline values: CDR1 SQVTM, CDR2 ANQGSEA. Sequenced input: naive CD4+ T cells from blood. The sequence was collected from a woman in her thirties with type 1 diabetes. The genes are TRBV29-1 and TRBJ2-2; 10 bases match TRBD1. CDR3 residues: CSVSGTGDLNTGELFF. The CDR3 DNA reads TGCAGCGTATCCGGGACAGGGGATTTGAACACCGGGGAGCTGTTTTTT.